One and the same sample provided the 14 T cell receptor beta chains below, sequenced in a study of blood T cells in healthy people across ages. Next came a second PCR, run for roughly 6 to 11 cycles, which used a sample-barcoded 5' primer along with a J-beta primer mix. TCRdb reprocessed the 5' RACE reads with MiXCR, giving one entry per CDR3 protein. This sample carries about 750,000 distinct CDR3 sequences, about 53% of them seen once, and the ten largest clones take around 40%. Source material: blood. Receptors were obtained from a man aged 80 or over in good health.

In its sample, this clonotype was seen a few times. The chain couples TRBV4-2 to TRBJ2-1; D is ambiguous. This CDR3 is built from 14 residues. In germline, CDR1 is LGHNA, CDR2 YNFKEQ. Trimming pared 0 bases from V and 10 bases from J, leaving 13 bases between. The CDR3 DNA follows: TGTGCCAGCAGCCAAGATTCCCGGCTCGGGGAGCAGTTCTTC. Protein sequence: CASSQDSRLGEQFF.

This clonotype appeared a single time. This chain uses TRBV4-1 with TRBJ2-7, with 10 bases fitting TRBD2. The CDR3 is 16 residues long. Germline CDR1 and CDR2: MGHRA and YSYEKL. V trimming: 2 bases; J trimming: 3 bases; junction bases outside the gene matches: 7. The CDR3 nucleotides are TGCGCCAGCAGCCAACTAATTAGCGGGAGGTTCTACGAGCAGTACTTC. Residues: CASSQLISGRFYEQYF.

The chain uses TRBV10-3 and TRBJ1-1; perhaps TRBD1 as D (5 bases). The CDR3 length is 15 residues. The germline V gene has CDR1 ENHRY and CDR2 SYGVKD. V dropped 3 bases and J dropped 5 bases, with 16 bases sitting between them. In DNA form, the CDR3 reads TGTGCCATCAGTGACAGTGACCGGAGGGGAACTGAAGCTTTCTTT. Amino acids: CAISDSDRRGTEAFF.

This clonotype was seen only once. This chain joins TRBV7-8 and TRBJ1-6; tentative D call: TRBD1 (6 bases). Germline loops: CDR1 SGHVS, CDR2 FQNEAQ. The CDR3 runs to 14 residues. The ends were cut back, 4 bases at V and 3 bases at J, with 7 bases in the middle. CDR3 loop: CASSSQGYNSPLHF. In nucleotides, the CDR3 is TGTGCCAGCAGCTCACAGGGCTATAATTCACCCCTCCACTTT.

This chain joins TRBV7-3 and TRBJ2-1; D is undetermined. V lost 2 bases, J lost 3 bases, and 8 bases lay in between. Germline-derived CDR1 and CDR2 are SGHTA and FQGTGA. The CDR3 runs 14 residues. As DNA, the CDR3 is TGTGCCAGCAGCTTAGGGATAGACTACAATGAGCAGTTCTTC. Its translation is CASSLGIDYNEQFF.

The chain carries TRBV10-3 and TRBJ2-1, with D perhaps matching TRBD1 (6 bases). Trimming took 7 bases from V and 2 from J, leaving 12 bases between them. In germline, CDR1 is ENHRY, CDR2 SYGVKD. There are 14 residues in the CDR3. The CDR3 protein is CAIKGESPYNEQFF. For the CDR3, the DNA is TGTGCCATCAAGGGGGAGTCCCCCTACAATGAGCAGTTCTTC.

The chain carries TRBV6-2 or TRBV6-3 and TRBJ2-1; D remains unclear. The V gene lost 2 bases and the J gene lost 6 bases, with 8 bases spanning the gap. This CDR3 has 13 residues. CDR1 and CDR2 from the germline V gene are MNHEY and SVGEGT. CDR3 nucleotide sequence: TGTGCCAGCAGTTACCTGTTTTCCAATGAGCAGTTCTTC. Its protein is CASSYLFSNEQFF.

Comment on this clonotype: At one end the junction does not follow the germline gene, possibly because of a read error. The rearrangement uses TRBV5-1 and TRBJ2-3; tentatively, D is TRBD1 or TRBD2 (5 bases each). Germline assignment: CDR1 SGHRS and CDR2 YFSETQ. The CDR3 consists of 17 residues. The CDR3 spells CANSLLQAGVGHRYAYF. In DNA form, the CDR3 reads TGCGCCAACAGCTTGCTACAGGCCGGGGTTGGGCACAGATACGCGTATTTT.

This chain uses TRBV4-3 with TRBJ2-7, with D hard to call. The CDR3 consists of 13 residues. The V end lost 0 bases, the J end lost 0 bases, and 3 bases lay between the germline ends. CDR1 LGHNA and CDR2 YSLEER come from the germline V gene. As DNA, the CDR3 is TGCGCCAGCAGCCAAGACAACTCCTACGAGCAGTACTTC. The encoded protein is CASSQDNSYEQYF.

The chain is built from TRBV7-8 and TRBJ2-1, with TRBD2 matching over 10 bases. V lost 4 bases and J lost 2; bases outside the gene matches: 11. CDR1 and CDR2 from the germline V gene are SGHVS and FQNEAQ. The CDR3 extends over 18 amino acids. The chain's CDR3 is CASSSWGSSGSPYNEQFF. The CDR3 DNA sequence: TGTGCCAGCAGCTCTTGGGGGTCTAGCGGGAGCCCCTACAATGAGCAGTTCTTC. Supplemented by reference TRBV7-8 and TRBJ2-1, the full variable domain reads GAGVSQSPRYKVAKRGQDVALRCDPISGHVSLFWYQQALGQGPEFLTYFQNEAQLDKSGLPSDRFFAERPEGSVSTLKIQRTQQEDSAVYLCASSSWGSSGSPYNEQFFGPGTRLTVL.

The rearrangement links TRBV6-1 to TRBJ1-1, with D hard to call. Trimming pared 8 bases from V and 3 bases from J, leaving 22 bases between. Germline lookup yields CDR1 MNHNS and CDR2 SASEGT. The length of the CDR3 is 16 residues. The CDR3 region has the DNA TGTGCCAGCTCGCATAGCCCCGCGGCACGGTACACTGAAGCTTTCTTT. Its translation is CASSHSPAARYTEAFF.

The rearrangement joins TRBV4-2 to TRBJ2-3, with 12 bases lining up with TRBD2. With 1 base clipped from V and 4 bases from J, the junction kept 0 bases outside the gene matches. Germline CDR1 is LGHNA and CDR2 is YNFKEQ. The CDR3 sequence is 15 residues long. For the CDR3, the DNA is TGTGCCAGCAGCCAAGGACTAGCGGGAGCAGATACGCAGTATTTT. Translated: CASSQGLAGADTQYF.

This clonotype was seen more than once but under ten times. The V gene is TRBV29-1, the J gene TRBJ1-4; 7 nucleotides align to TRBD1. Per the germline V gene, CDR1 is SQVTM and CDR2 is ANQGSEA. The junction had 4 bases not matched to a gene; V was cut back by 4 bases and J by 8 bases. The length of the CDR3 is 12 residues. CDR3 residues: CSVGQGSEKLFF. The CDR3 nucleotides are TGCAGCGTTGGACAGGGTTCGGAAAAACTGTTTTTT.

This clonotype has more than one count but fewer than ten. J is TRBJ1-2 and V is TRBV29-1; 7 bases align to TRBD1. Trimming removed 6 bases from V and 8 bases from J; junction bases left unmatched: 6. The CDR3 runs 11 residues. Germline V gives CDR1 SQVTM, CDR2 ANQGSEA. CDR3 coding DNA: TGCAGCGTGCGACAGGGTCCGGGCTACACCTTC. Translating gives CSVRQGPGYTF.